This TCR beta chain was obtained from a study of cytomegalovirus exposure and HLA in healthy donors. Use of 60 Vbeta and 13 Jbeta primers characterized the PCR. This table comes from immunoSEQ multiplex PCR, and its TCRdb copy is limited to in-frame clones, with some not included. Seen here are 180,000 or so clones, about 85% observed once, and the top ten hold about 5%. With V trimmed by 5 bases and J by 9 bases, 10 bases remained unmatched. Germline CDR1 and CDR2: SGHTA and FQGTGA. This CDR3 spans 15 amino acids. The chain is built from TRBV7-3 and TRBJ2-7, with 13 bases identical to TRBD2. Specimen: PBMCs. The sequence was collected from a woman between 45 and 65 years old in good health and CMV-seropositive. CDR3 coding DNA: TGTGCCAGCAGCCCCGGACTAGCGGGGGTCTCGGGGCAGTACTTC. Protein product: CASSPGLAGVSGQYF. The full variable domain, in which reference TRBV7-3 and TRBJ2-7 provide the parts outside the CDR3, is GAGVSQTPSNKVTEKGKYVELRCDPISGHTALYWYRQSLGQGPEFLIYFQGTGAADDSGLPNDRFFAVRPEGSVSTLKIQRTERGDSAVYLCASSPGLAGVSGQYFGPGTRLTVT.